A single sample gave rise to the 30 T cell receptor beta chains below, sequenced in a study of blood T cell repertoires in COVID-19. Assay used: immunoSEQ multiplex PCR; TCRdb lists only in-frame clones, some missing. The table includes 15,000 to 20,000 clones, 70% to 90% detected once. The specimen was peripheral blood. Receptor source: a human donor in a cohort sampled during active COVID-19.

The chain employs TRBV30 and TRBJ1-6; 9 bases match TRBD1. The germline CDR1 and CDR2 sequences are GTSNPN and SVGIG (reference sequence). V lost 2 bases and J lost 10; bases outside the gene matches: 9. This CDR3 is built from 15 residues. DNA for the CDR3: TGTGCCTGGAGTCCACCCGACAGGGGGTACTCACCCCTCCACTTT. Residues: CAWSPPDRGYSPLHF. The whole variable domain, filled in from reference TRBV30 and TRBJ1-6, reads SQTIHQWPATLVQPVGSPLSLECTVEGTSNPNLYWYRQAAGRGLQLLFYSVGIGQISSEVPQNLSASRPQDRQFILSSKKLLLSDSGFYLCAWSPPDRGYSPLHFGNGTRLTVT.

The V gene is TRBV18, the J gene TRBJ2-1, with 7 bases identical to TRBD2. Germline lookup yields CDR1 KGHSH and CDR2 LQKENI. V lost 1 base and J lost 7; bases outside the gene matches: 7. CDR3 length: 15 amino acids. Written as DNA, the CDR3 is TGTGCCAGCTCACCACTCGGACTAGAGGGGAATGAGCAGTTCTTC. Translated: CASSPLGLEGNEQFF. The full variable domain, completed using reference TRBV18 and TRBJ2-1, is NAGVMQNPRHLVRRRGQEARLRCSPMKGHSHVYWYRQLPEEGLKFMVYLQKENIIDESGMPKERFSAEFPKEGPSILRIQQVVRGDSAAYFCASSPLGLEGNEQFFGPGTRLTVL.

The chain combines TRBV28 with TRBJ2-5; 7 nucleotides match TRBD1. Germline CDR1 MDHEN, CDR2 SYDVKM. The V gene end was trimmed by 7 bases and the J gene end by 3 bases; junction bases not matched to a gene: 2. CDR3 size: 12 residues. The CDR3 nucleotides are TGTGCCAGCACCGGGACAGAAGAGACCCAGTACTTC. Residues: CASTGTEETQYF.

The CDR3 sequence: CASSLIGGGGYTF. The CDR3 DNA reads TGTGCCAGCAGCTTGATTGGGGGCGGTGGCTACACCTTC. The V and J genes are TRBV5-5 and TRBJ1-2; a weak D match, TRBD1 (6 bases). The CDR3 totals 13 residues. CDR1 and CDR2 (germline): SGHKS, YYEKEE (reference sequence). Trimming took 1 base from V and 7 from J, leaving 11 bases between them.

The genes are TRBV29-1 and TRBJ1-1; no definite D call. The germline V and J ends were trimmed by 7 bases and 3 bases, with 9 bases remaining between them. The CDR3 spans 11 residues. Germline assignment: CDR1 SQVTM and CDR2 ANQGSEA. The CDR3 loop is CSGQVDTEAFF. CDR3 nucleotide sequence: TGCAGCGGCCAGGTGGACACTGAAGCTTTCTTT. The variable domain in full, with the rest retrieved from reference TRBV29-1 and TRBJ1-1, is SAVISQKPSRDICQRGTSLTIQCQVDSQVTMMFWYRQQPGQSLTLIATANQGSEATYESGFVIDKFPISRPNLTFSTLTVSNMSPEDSSIYLCSGQVDTEAFFGQGTRLTVV.

To note about this clone: One junction end disagrees with the germline gene, perhaps due to a read error. The chain recombines TRBV6-5 with TRBJ1-2; TRBD1 agrees at 10 bases. CDR3 size: 16 residues. CDR1 and CDR2 (germline): MNHEY, SVGAGI. Here the CDR3 reads CASNYLPDRGHYGYTF. CDR3 bases: TGTGCCAGCAATTACCTCCCTGACAGGGGGCACTATGGCTACACCTTC.

The V gene is TRBV2, the J gene TRBJ2-1, with D tentatively TRBD2 (6 bases). Germline assignment: CDR1 SNHLY and CDR2 FYNNEI. The CDR3 contains 16 residues. V dropped 1 base and J dropped 4 bases, with 14 bases sitting between them. The CDR3 DNA reads TGTGCCAGCAGTGAAGTCCGTCTAGCGATTTACAATGAGCAGTTCTTC. This translates into CASSEVRLAIYNEQFF.

The gene calls are TRBV18 and TRBJ1-6, with D unresolved. Trimming removed 4 bases at V and 5 bases at J, with 6 bases between. Germline V gene data show CDR1 as KGHSH and CDR2 as LQKENI. The CDR3 length is 13 residues. The CDR3 DNA is TGTGCCAGCTCACTTATAGATAATTCACCCCTCCACTTT. This translates into CASSLIDNSPLHF.

This clone was seen only once. This chain joins TRBV5-1 and TRBJ1-1; D may be TRBD1 (6 bases). V lost 4 bases and J 5 bases, leaving 18 bases between the germline ends. The CDR3 has 15 residues. Germline-derived CDR1 and CDR2 are SGHRS and YFSETQ. For the CDR3, the DNA is TGCGCCAGCAGCCGCTCGGATGGGGGCTATACTGAAGCTTTCTTT. Translated, it gives CASSRSDGGYTEAFF.

The gene calls are TRBV7-9 and TRBJ2-7, with TRBD1 matching 7 bases. CDR3 size: 14 residues. The V gene's germline CDR1 is SEHNR and CDR2 FQNEAQ (reference sequence). V was pared by 5 bases and J by 5 bases, with 9 bases of the junction left unmatched. The CDR3 here is CASSTWTGRDEQYF. The DNA of the CDR3 is TGTGCCAGCAGCACCTGGACAGGTCGCGACGAGCAGTACTTC. Variable domain in full (rest from reference TRBV7-9 and TRBJ2-7): DTGVSQNPRHKITKRGQNVTFRCDPISEHNRLYWYRQTLGQGPEFLTYFQNEAQLEKSRLLSDRFSAERPKGSFSTLEIQRTEQGDSAMYLCASSTWTGRDEQYFGPGTRLTVT.

This chain joins TRBV7-2 and TRBJ1-2, with a possible D match to TRBD1 (5 bases). V lost 1 base, J lost 11 bases, and 8 bases lay in between. The CDR3 runs to 11 residues. Germline V gene data show CDR1 as SGHTA and CDR2 as FQGNSA. The CDR3: CASSLGAGYTF. CDR3 DNA: TGTGCCAGCAGCTTAGGCGCAGGGTACACCTTC.

On this clone: Different DNA sequences within this sample yield the same CDR3. V is TRBV9 and J is TRBJ1-5; D is unresolved. Germline-derived CDR1 and CDR2 are SGDLS and YYNGEE. This CDR3 is built from 15 residues. Trimming removed 0 bases from V and 4 bases from J, with 11 bases in between. The CDR3: CASSVGSYSNQPQHF. CDR3 coding DNA: TGTGCCAGCAGCGTAGGTAGCTACTCTAATCAGCCCCAGCATTTT.

The V call is TRBV28, the J call TRBJ2-7; perhaps TRBD1 as D (5 bases). This CDR3 spans 15 amino acids. In germline, CDR1 is MDHEN, CDR2 SYDVKM. V lost 1 base and J 3 bases, leaving 13 bases between the germline ends. The CDR3 coding sequence is TGTGCCAGCAGTTTATTGCGGACACCAAACTACGAGCAGTACTTC. Translating gives CASSLLRTPNYEQYF. Drawing the rest from reference TRBV28 and TRBJ2-7, the complete variable domain is DVKVTQSSRYLVKRTGEKVFLECVQDMDHENMFWYRQDPGLGLRLIYFSYDVKMKEKGDIPEGYSVSREKKERFSLILESASTNQTSMYLCASSLLRTPNYEQYFGPGTRLTVT.

CDR3 sequence (DNA): TGTGCCAGCTCAAGTAGAGAGACCCAGTACTTC. Its translation: CASSSRETQYF. This chain joins TRBV18 and TRBJ2-5, with unresolved D. CDR1 is KGHSH and CDR2 is LQKENI in the germline V gene. The CDR3 runs to 11 residues. Trimming stripped 5 bases from V and 4 bases from J, with 5 bases between.

The chain joins TRBV6-1 to TRBJ1-5; tentatively, D is TRBD1 (5 bases). Germline V gene sequence: CDR1 MNHNS, CDR2 SASEGT. V shed 1 base and J shed 4 bases, with 17 bases lying between them. The CDR3 extends over 17 amino acids. The CDR3 bases are TGTGCCAGCAGTGAAGTCGGCGTAGGGGTGTGGAATCAGCCCCAGCATTTT. It encodes CASSEVGVGVWNQPQHF.

This clone occurred a few times. The genes are TRBV3-1 (or the pseudogene TRBV3-2) and TRBJ1-2, with 7 bases that match TRBD1. This CDR3 comprises 13 residues. V was pared by 4 bases and J by 8 bases, with 7 bases of the junction left unmatched. Germline lookup yields CDR1 LGHDT and CDR2 YNNKEL (reference sequence). This chain's CDR3 is CASSRPQGVGYTF. The CDR3 DNA reads TGTGCCAGCAGCCGACCCCAGGGGGTCGGCTACACCTTC.

This chain joins TRBV6-5 and TRBJ1-5, with TRBD1 matching 9 bases. After removal of 4 bases from V and 6 bases from J, the junction contained 7 bases not matched to a gene. CDR1 is MNHEY, CDR2 SVGAGI, per germline. CDR3 length: 15 amino acids. As DNA, the CDR3 is TGTGCCAGCAGTTGGACAGGGGAAGCCACTCAGCCCCAGCATTTT. Translating gives CASSWTGEATQPQHF.

The genes are TRBV4-1 and TRBJ2-3; 12 nucleotides match TRBD2. J was trimmed by 2 bases and V by 3 bases; bases with no gene match: 3. In germline, CDR1 is MGHRA, CDR2 YSYEKL. This CDR3 has 16 amino acids. CDR3 residues: CASSHRTSGNTDTQYF. The DNA for the CDR3 is TGCGCCAGCAGCCATAGGACTAGCGGGAACACAGATACGCAGTATTTT.

The chain combines TRBV29-1 with TRBJ2-1; 8 bases are shared with TRBD1. Germline V CDR1 and CDR2: SQVTM, ANQGSEA. The V and J ends lost 7 bases and 4 bases, in that order; junction bases with no gene match: 9. The CDR3 totals 14 residues. Here the CDR3 reads CSALRQGPYNEQFF. CDR3 in DNA: TGCAGCGCCCTACGACAGGGGCCTTACAATGAGCAGTTCTTC.

The chain couples TRBV18 to TRBJ2-5; a possible D gene is TRBD2 (6 bases). V was trimmed by 1 base and J by 4 bases, leaving 7 bases between them. The CDR3 length is 13 residues. Germline V gene sequence: CDR1 KGHSH, CDR2 LQKENI. The DNA of the CDR3 is TGTGCCAGCTCACCACTAGCGGCAGAGACCCAGTACTTC. Protein sequence: CASSPLAAETQYF.

This sequence joins TRBV7-8 and TRBJ2-7, with 8 bases fitting TRBD1. V shed 5 bases and J 2 bases; nucleotides not matched to a gene: 11. Germline values: CDR1 SGHVS, CDR2 FQNEAQ. The CDR3 is 16 amino acids. CDR3 residues: CASSAGQGPSTYEQYF. For the CDR3, the DNA is TGTGCCAGCAGCGCCGGACAGGGCCCTAGTACCTACGAGCAGTACTTC.

The CDR3 nucleotides are TGTGCCAGCAGAGGTCCCCCTCTAGATTCGCAGTTCTTC. It yields the protein CASRGPPLDSQFF. V gene TRBV12-3 or TRBV12-4 combines with J gene TRBJ2-1; D is ambiguous. The V gene lost 6 bases and the J gene lost 12 bases, with 18 bases spanning the gap. This CDR3 region has 13 residues.

In DNA form, the CDR3 reads TGCGCCAGCAAAGGGGCGGGGGGGGTAGATACGCAGTATTTT. It translates to CASKGAGGVDTQYF. V gene TRBV10-1 combines with J gene TRBJ2-3, with 9 positions matching TRBD2. This CDR3 has 14 amino acids. Germline trimming cut 7 bases from V and 5 bases from J; bases unmatched to any gene: 7. The germline gives CDR1 WNHNN, CDR2 SYGVQD (reference sequence).

The chain carries TRBV11-3 and TRBJ1-2; D not certain. Germline V lookup: CDR1 SGHNT, CDR2 YENEEA. Trimming stripped 2 bases from V and 1 base from J, with 11 bases between. This CDR3 is built from 15 residues. The CDR3, as DNA: TGTGCCAGCAGCTTAAGCATTGAGGTTAACTATGGCTACACCTTC. It encodes CASSLSIEVNYGYTF.

V and J are TRBV5-4 and TRBJ2-5, with 9 nucleotides matching TRBD2. The germline V gene has CDR1 SGHNT and CDR2 YYREEE (reference sequence). The J segment lost 5 bases and the V segment lost 5 bases, leaving 7 bases of the junction unmatched. This CDR3 has 14 residues. The CDR3 DNA reads TGTGCCAGCAGGGAAGGGACTAGCTTGGAGACCCAGTACTTC. Translated: CASREGTSLETQYF.

The J gene is TRBJ2-3, the V gene TRBV19; no clear D gene. Germline CDR1 reads LNHDA; CDR2 reads SQIVND (reference sequence). Trimming left V 5 bases short and J 1 base short, with 13 bases between. This CDR3 is 15 amino acids long. CDR3 coding DNA: TGTGCCAGTAGTGCGCCCCCGCGAGGCACAGATACGCAGTATTTT. Translation gives CASSAPPRGTDTQYF.

This clone was seen only once. This chain uses TRBV28 with TRBJ1-5; no firm D call. CDR1 MDHEN and CDR2 SYDVKM come from the germline V gene. Trimming stripped 3 bases from V and 7 bases from J, with 7 bases between. There are 12 residues in the CDR3. CDR3 sequence: CASSFIRQPQHF. The CDR3, as DNA: TGTGCCAGCAGTTTTATCCGGCAGCCCCAGCATTTT.

This rearrangement joins TRBV19 to TRBJ2-5, with D hard to call. Trimming removed 6 bases from V and 1 base from J, with 9 bases in between. The CDR3 consists of 13 residues. CDR1 is LNHDA and CDR2 is SQIVND in the germline V gene (reference sequence). Here the CDR3 DNA reads TGTGCCAGTAGAGACTTCTCCCAAGAGACCCAGTACTTC. It yields the protein CASRDFSQETQYF. Full variable domain (outside the CDR3, taken from reference TRBV19 and TRBJ2-5): DGGITQSPKYLFRKEGQNVTLSCEQNLNHDAMYWYRQDPGQGLRLIYYSQIVNDFQKGDIAEGYSVSREKKESFPLTVTSAQKNPTAFYLCASRDFSQETQYFGPGTRLLVL.

This chain links TRBV5-4 with TRBJ1-2, with 12 bases lining up with TRBD1. CDR1 and CDR2 (germline): SGHNT, YYREEE (reference sequence). The trim removed 5 bases at V and 7 bases at J, leaving 21 bases unmatched. The CDR3 length is 19 residues. The CDR3 DNA reads TGTGCCAGCAGTCGACCCGGGACAGGGGGCACAGCTGGAAGAGGTGGCTACACCTTC. This codes for CASSRPGTGGTAGRGGYTF.

The V call is TRBV10-3, the J call TRBJ1-2; 7 nucleotides match TRBD1. The J segment lost 0 bases and the V segment lost 1 base, leaving 11 bases of the junction unmatched. Germline lookup yields CDR1 ENHRY and CDR2 SYGVKD. This CDR3 region has 18 residues. CDR3 loop: CAISEYGRTGQANYGYTF. The CDR3 DNA reads TGTGCCATCAGTGAGTACGGTCGGACAGGACAAGCTAACTATGGCTACACCTTC.